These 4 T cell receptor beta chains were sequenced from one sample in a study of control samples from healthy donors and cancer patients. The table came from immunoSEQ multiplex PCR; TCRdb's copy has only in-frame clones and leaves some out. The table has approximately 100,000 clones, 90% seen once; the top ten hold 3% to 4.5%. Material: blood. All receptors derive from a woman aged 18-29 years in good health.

Written as DNA, the CDR3 is TGTGCCAGCAGTTACTCGGGCAGGGGAGTTTCACCCCTCCACTTT. It yields the protein CASSYSGRGVSPLHF. The J gene is TRBJ1-6, the V gene TRBV6-5; a possible D gene is TRBD1 (6 bases). This CDR3 is 15 amino acids long. Germline V lookup: CDR1 MNHEY, CDR2 SVGAGI. The V end lost 0 bases, the J end lost 9 bases, and 12 bases lay between the germline ends.

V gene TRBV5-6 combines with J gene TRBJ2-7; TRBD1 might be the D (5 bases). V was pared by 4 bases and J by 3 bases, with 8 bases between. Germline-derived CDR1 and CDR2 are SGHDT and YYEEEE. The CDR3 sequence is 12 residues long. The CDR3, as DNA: TGTGCCAGCAGCCCAAGGGGCTACGAGCAGTACTTC. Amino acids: CASSPRGYEQYF.

CDR3 sequence reads: CASSRDPNEKLFF. In nucleotides, the CDR3 is TGTGCCAGCAGCCGGGACCCCAATGAAAAACTGTTTTTT. V is TRBV12-3 or TRBV12-4 and J is TRBJ1-4, with a tentative D call TRBD1 (5 bases). Trimming took 6 bases from V and 5 from J, leaving 10 bases between them. This CDR3 is built from 13 residues.

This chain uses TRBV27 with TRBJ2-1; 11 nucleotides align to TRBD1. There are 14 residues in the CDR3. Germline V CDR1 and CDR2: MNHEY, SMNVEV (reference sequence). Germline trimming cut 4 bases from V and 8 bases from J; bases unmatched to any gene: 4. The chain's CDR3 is CASSSGTGGHEQFF. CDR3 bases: TGTGCCAGCAGTTCCGGGACAGGGGGTCATGAGCAGTTCTTC.